A selection of T cell receptor beta chains follows, all from one sample in a study of cytomegalovirus exposure and HLA in healthy donors. Data came from immunoSEQ multiplex PCR; TCRdb stores just in-frame clones and leaves some out. The repertoire includes about 67,000 clones, approximately 67% of them detected once, and around 2% sits in the top ten. The sample was PBMCs. The receptor source for this set is a woman aged 25 to 39 in good health and CMV-seronegative. CDR3s include the opening cysteine and the closing phenylalanine or tryptophan. A D gene is named only where the DNA matches it firmly. A row's size may be missing; if present it is once, few, many or a size class.

D: -; V: TRBV6-5; size: -; J: TRBJ1-5; DNA: TGTGCCAGCAGTGGAGGACAGATTCAGCCCCAGCATTTT; CDR3: CASSGGQIQPQHF
D: TRBD1; V: TRBV7-9; size: -; J: TRBJ1-1; DNA: TGTGCCAGCAGTTACAGGGGCCTGGGCACTGAAGCTTTCTTT; CDR3: CASSYRGLGTEAFF
D: -; V: TRBV5-1; size: -; J: TRBJ2-7; DNA: TGCGCCAGCAGCTTTATGGGGAGCTCCTACGAGCAGTACTTC; CDR3: CASSFMGSSYEQYF
D: TRBD1; V: TRBV30; size: -; J: TRBJ2-1; DNA: TGTGCCTGGAGTACGGGACAGGGGAACAATGAGCAGTTCTTC; CDR3: CAWSTGQGNNEQFF
D: TRBD2; V: TRBV12-5; size: -; J: TRBJ2-3; DNA: TGTGCTAGTGGTTTGGGCCCCGGGACTAGCGACGGTACGCAGTATTTT; CDR3: CASGLGPGTSDGTQYF
D: TRBD1; V: TRBV5-1; size: once; J: TRBJ1-2; DNA: TGCGCCAGCAGCTTGGGGCGGACAGGCCCAATCCCCTATGGCTACACCTTC; CDR3: CASSLGRTGPIPYGYTF
D: TRBD2; V: TRBV2; size: few; J: TRBJ2-1; DNA: TGTGCCAGCAGTTCTAGCGGGGGAACCTACAATGAGCAGTTCTTC; CDR3: CASSSSGGTYNEQFF
D: -; V: TRBV7-9; size: -; J: TRBJ1-1; DNA: TGTGCCAGCAGCCGGGATCTAGGAGGGGGGGACACTGAAGCTTTCTTT; CDR3: CASSRDLGGGDTEAFF
D: -; V: TRBV7-2; size: -; J: TRBJ2-2; DNA: TGTGCCAGCAGCTTGGGGCCTAGCGGGGAGCTGTTTTTT; CDR3: CASSLGPSGELFF
D: TRBD2; V: TRBV11-2; size: -; J: TRBJ2-1; DNA: TGTGCCAGCAGCTTGACCGGGACTAGCGGGGGGAGGAATGAGCAGTTCTTC; CDR3: CASSLTGTSGGRNEQFF
D: TRBD1; V: TRBV2; size: -; J: TRBJ1-2; DNA: TGTGCCAGCACCGAGGACAGGGGAAGTGGCTACACCTTC; CDR3: CASTEDRGSGYTF
D: -; V: TRBV7-3; size: few; J: TRBJ1-1; DNA: TGTGCCAGCAGCCCCCAGGGAATGACTGAAGCTTTCTTT; CDR3: CASSPQGMTEAFF
D: TRBD1; V: TRBV30; size: -; J: TRBJ2-5; DNA: TGTGCCTGGAGTAGGGACAGACAAGAGACCCAGTACTTC; CDR3: CAWSRDRQETQYF
D: -; V: TRBV5-1; size: -; J: TRBJ2-7; DNA: TGCGCCAGCACCCCCGGAGGTACCTACGAGCAGTACTTC; CDR3: CASTPGGTYEQYF
D: TRBD1; V: TRBV28; size: few; J: TRBJ1-2; DNA: TGTGCCAGCACCCTGACAGGGGGGGGCTATGGCTACACCTTC; CDR3: CASTLTGGGYGYTF
D: -; V: TRBV7-2; size: -; J: TRBJ2-5; DNA: TGTGCCAGCAGCTTAGCTGGTAGTGGAGGGGAGACCCAGTACTTC; CDR3: CASSLAGSGGETQYF
D: -; V: TRBV7-9; size: -; J: TRBJ2-3; DNA: TGTGCCAGCAGCTTAGAGAGGCAAGGCCCCATTCGCACAGATACGCAGTATTTT; CDR3: CASSLERQGPIRTDTQYF
D: TRBD2; V: TRBV6-1; size: few; J: TRBJ2-1; DNA: TGTGCCAGCAGAGGGGGACTAGCGGGGAATGAGCAGTTCTTC; CDR3: CASRGGLAGNEQFF
D: -; V: TRBV7-8; size: once; J: TRBJ2-7; DNA: TGTGCCAGCAGCCAGGGCCCTATTGGGGAGCAGTACTTC; CDR3: CASSQGPIGEQYF
D: -; V: TRBV10-3; size: -; J: TRBJ2-7; DNA: TGTGCCATCACCCAGGGATCCGGAGGGGAGCAGTACTTC; CDR3: CAITQGSGGEQYF
D: -; V: TRBV4-1; size: -; J: TRBJ2-1; DNA: TGCGCCAGCAGCCAAGCTTCCCATGAGCAGTTCTTC; CDR3: CASSQASHEQFF
D: TRBD1; V: TRBV5-1; size: -; J: TRBJ1-6; DNA: TGCGCCAGCAGCTTAGGTACAGGGGTTATCAATTCACCCCTCCACTTT; CDR3: CASSLGTGVINSPLHF
D: -; V: TRBV2; size: once; J: TRBJ2-7; DNA: TGTGCCAGCAGGGAACAGGCAAGCTCCTACGAGCAGTACTTC; CDR3: CASREQASSYEQYF
D: -; V: TRBV14; size: -; J: TRBJ2-5; DNA: TGTGCCAGCAGCGTTCGTCTAGAGACCCAGTACTTC; CDR3: CASSVRLETQYF
D: TRBD1; V: TRBV5-5; size: -; J: TRBJ1-6; DNA: TGTGCCAGCAGCTTTTGGCAGGGGGGTGGTTCACCCCTCCACTTT; CDR3: CASSFWQGGGSPLHF
D: TRBD2; V: TRBV6-1; size: medium-sized; J: TRBJ2-3; DNA: TGTGCCAGCAGTGAAGCCGGGAGGGATACGCAGTATTTT; CDR3: CASSEAGRDTQYF
D: -; V: TRBV6-5; size: -; J: TRBJ1-4; DNA: TGTGCCAGCAGTTACTCGGGGGGAGAAAAACTGTTTTTT; CDR3: CASSYSGGEKLFF
D: TRBD1; V: TRBV6-1; size: -; J: TRBJ1-2; DNA: TGTGCCAGCAGCCAGACAGGGGGCAACTATGGCTACACCTTC; CDR3: CASSQTGGNYGYTF
D: -; V: TRBV6-5; size: few; J: TRBJ1-2; DNA: TGTGCCAGCACCTCTGGGGGCACTAATTATTATGGCTACACCTTC; CDR3: CASTSGGTNYYGYTF
D: -; V: TRBV19; size: few; J: TRBJ1-1; DNA: TGTGCCAGTAGCCCGGGGTATAACACTGAAGCTTTCTTT; CDR3: CASSPGYNTEAFF
D: -; V: TRBV5-6; size: -; J: TRBJ2-1; DNA: TGTGCCAGCAGCTTGTCAGTAGCGGCCCACAATGAGCAGTTCTTC; CDR3: CASSLSVAAHNEQFF
D: -; V: TRBV5-8; size: few; J: TRBJ1-1; DNA: TGTGCCAGCAGCTCGGGAGGGGGGGGCTTGGCGGTCACTGAAGCTTTCTTT; CDR3: CASSSGGGGLAVTEAFF
D: -; V: TRBV27; size: -; J: TRBJ2-3; DNA: TGTGCCAGCAGTTTACGGTTGATCACAGATACGCAGTATTTT; CDR3: CASSLRLITDTQYF
D: -; V: TRBV6-4; size: -; J: TRBJ2-1; DNA: TGTGCCAGCAGTCTGGGGGCGCCAGGCAATGAGCAGTTCTTC; CDR3: CASSLGAPGNEQFF